These 21 T cell receptor beta chains were all obtained from the same sample, sequenced in a study of radiotherapy plus CTLA-4 blockade in lung cancer. Sequencing used immunoSEQ multiplex PCR; TCRdb keeps in-frame clones, though not all of them. The table lists roughly 53,000 clones, 84% of them singletons. The sequencing used peripheral blood, collected from a patient treated with radiotherapy plus ipilimumab. These receptors originate from a human donor with non-small cell lung cancer whose response to radiotherapy plus ipilimumab could not be evaluated.

This chain connects TRBV27 to TRBJ2-2; 13 bases align to TRBD2. This CDR3 is 16 amino acids long. V lost 4 bases, J lost 7 bases, and 6 bases stayed unmatched. Germline V lookup: CDR1 MNHEY, CDR2 SMNVEV (reference sequence). DNA of the CDR3: TGTGCCAGCAGTTACAGGACTAGCGGGAGAGGCGGGGAGCTGTTTTTT. The encoded protein is CASSYRTSGRGGELFF.

The rearrangement joins TRBV30 to TRBJ2-1; 7 nucleotides align to TRBD2. The CDR3 has 15 amino acids. Germline CDR1 GTSNPN, CDR2 SVGIG (reference sequence). V lost 3 bases and J lost 8; bases outside the gene matches: 13. The CDR3 region has the DNA TGTGCCTGGAGCACGGGAGTGGGACGGGGGGATGAGCAGTTCTTC. Translation: CAWSTGVGRGDEQFF. The variable domain in full, with the rest retrieved from reference TRBV30 and TRBJ2-1, is SQTIHQWPATLVQPVGSPLSLECTVEGTSNPNLYWYRQAAGRGLQLLFYSVGIGQISSEVPQNLSASRPQDRQFILSSKKLLLSDSGFYLCAWSTGVGRGDEQFFGPGTRLTVL.

V is TRBV28 and J is TRBJ2-1, with 9 nucleotides matching TRBD2. This CDR3 has 16 residues. Germline values: CDR1 MDHEN, CDR2 SYDVKM. The V gene end was trimmed by 5 bases and the J gene end by 10 bases; junction bases not matched to a gene: 15. CDR3 sequence (DNA): TGTGCCAGCAGTCCTATGACTAGCGGAAAGGGAGTCGAGCAGTTCTTC. It encodes CASSPMTSGKGVEQFF.

CDR3 sequence reads: CAISLDRGLNQPQHF. The CDR3 nucleotides are TGTGCCATCAGTTTGGACAGGGGACTCAATCAGCCCCAGCATTTT. V and J are TRBV10-3 and TRBJ1-5; TRBD1 matches at 9 bases. The CDR3 consists of 15 residues. The trim removed 5 bases at V and 3 bases at J, leaving 5 bases unmatched. The germline CDR1 and CDR2 sequences are ENHRY and SYGVKD.

The genes are TRBV7-3 and TRBJ2-1, with D possibly matching TRBD2 (5 bases). Trimming removed 5 bases from V and 7 bases from J, with 18 bases in between. Germline CDR1 and CDR2: SGHTA and FQGTGA. The length of the CDR3 is 15 residues. The CDR3 nucleotides are TGTGCCAGCAGCCCGTTTGCGGACTGGCGGAATGAGCAGTTCTTC. Protein product: CASSPFADWRNEQFF. Together with reference TRBV7-3 and TRBJ2-1, the CDR3 gives the full variable domain: GAGVSQTPSNKVTEKGKYVELRCDPISGHTALYWYRQSLGQGPEFLIYFQGTGAADDSGLPNDRFFAVRPEGSVSTLKIQRTERGDSAVYLCASSPFADWRNEQFFGPGTRLTVL.

The chain uses TRBV18 and TRBJ1-4; D may be TRBD1 (5 bases). The CDR3 covers 13 residues. Trimming pared 3 bases from V and 4 bases from J, leaving 6 bases between. Germline values: CDR1 KGHSH, CDR2 LQKENI. The CDR3 region is CASSPGLNEKLFF. In DNA form, the CDR3 reads TGTGCCAGCTCACCGGGGCTTAATGAAAAACTGTTTTTT.

The rearrangement uses TRBV5-1 and TRBJ2-6, with D possibly matching TRBD1 (6 bases). The V and J ends lost 8 bases and 0 bases respectively, with 12 bases between them. The CDR3 is 15 amino acids. The germline CDR1 and CDR2 sequences are SGHRS and YFSETQ. As DNA, the CDR3 is TGCGCCAGTAGACAGGTCATCTCTGGGGCCAACGTCCTGACTTTC. Residues: CASRQVISGANVLTF.

This chain uses TRBV12-5 with TRBJ2-5, with D possibly TRBD2 on 5 matching bases. Germline assignment: CDR1 LGHNT and CDR2 FRNRAP. The CDR3 consists of 15 residues. Trimming took off 1 base at V and 2 bases at J, with 11 bases between the two ends. This CDR3 is CASGLGLGEQETQYF. For the CDR3, the DNA is TGTGCTAGTGGTTTGGGGCTCGGGGAACAAGAGACCCAGTACTTC.

The chain joins TRBV7-2 to TRBJ2-1, with D possibly TRBD2 on 6 matching bases. The V gene lost 1 base and the J gene lost 0 bases, with 13 bases spanning the gap. Germline values: CDR1 SGHTA, CDR2 FQGNSA. CDR3 size: 17 residues. CDR3 region: CASSLVGLQHSYNEQFF. The CDR3, as DNA: TGTGCCAGCAGCTTAGTGGGACTTCAGCACTCCTACAATGAGCAGTTCTTC.

Written as DNA, the CDR3 is TGTGCCAGCAGTCCCGGGACACAATATGGCTACACCTTC. This codes for CASSPGTQYGYTF. The rearrangement links TRBV6-6 to TRBJ1-2; D might be TRBD1 (6 bases). CDR3 size: 13 residues. Germline V gives CDR1 MNHNY, CDR2 SVGAGI (reference sequence). Trimming took 5 bases from V and 5 from J, leaving 12 bases between them.

The chain recombines TRBV4-3 with TRBJ1-5; D not certain. Germline values: CDR1 LGHNA, CDR2 YSLEER. Trimming took off 0 bases at V and 3 bases at J, with 9 bases between the two ends. The CDR3 loop spans 15 amino acids. CDR3 in amino acids: CASSQDTVLNQPQHF. The CDR3 nucleotides are TGCGCCAGCAGCCAAGACACAGTTCTCAATCAGCCCCAGCATTTT.

This clone is a singleton in its sample. The J gene is TRBJ1-4, the V gene TRBV5-1; D gene ambiguous. Trimming took 0 bases from V and 6 from J, leaving 9 bases between them. The germline V gene encodes CDR1 SGHRS and CDR2 YFSETQ. The CDR3 sequence is 14 residues long. Here the CDR3 reads CASSLGRGDEKLFF. CDR3 DNA sequence: TGCGCCAGCAGCTTGGGGCGAGGAGATGAAAAACTGTTTTTT.

This clone was recorded a few times. The chain uses TRBV19 and TRBJ2-3; TRBD1 matches at 9 bases. The V gene's germline CDR1 is LNHDA and CDR2 SQIVND (reference sequence). The CDR3 consists of 14 residues. After removal of 7 bases from V and 9 bases from J, the junction contained 11 bases not matched to a gene. The CDR3 DNA reads TGTGCCAGTATGGGGGGACAGGGTGGACAAACGCAGTATTTT. This gives the protein CASMGGQGGQTQYF.

The gene calls are TRBV5-6 and TRBJ2-1; D is ambiguous. Germline assignment: CDR1 SGHDT and CDR2 YYEEEE. Between the trimmed V and J ends, which lost 4 bases and 12 bases, there was a span of 17 bases. This CDR3 region has 13 residues. CDR3 coding DNA: TGTGCCAGCAGCCGACGACTGGCTGGCGCGCAGTTCTTC. Its translation: CASSRRLAGAQFF.

A single count supports this clone. The V and J genes are TRBV7-3 and TRBJ2-5; 9 bases agree with TRBD2. The CDR3 loop spans 15 amino acids. The V gene end was trimmed by 3 bases and the J gene end by 4 bases; junction bases not matched to a gene: 6. The V gene's germline CDR1 is SGHTA and CDR2 FQGTGA. CDR3 nucleotide sequence: TGTGCCAGCAGCTTTTCAGCGGGAGGATTAGAGACCCAGTACTTC. Protein product: CASSFSAGGLETQYF. The variable domain in full, completed from reference TRBV7-3 and TRBJ2-5, reads GAGVSQTPSNKVTEKGKYVELRCDPISGHTALYWYRQSLGQGPEFLIYFQGTGAADDSGLPNDRFFAVRPEGSVSTLKIQRTERGDSAVYLCASSFSAGGLETQYFGPGTRLLVL.

This sequence joins TRBV7-9 and TRBJ2-7; no definite D call. The CDR3 loop spans 12 amino acids. Germline V gene data show CDR1 as SEHNR and CDR2 as FQNEAQ (reference sequence). Trimming shortened V by 2 bases and J by 0 bases, and 2 bases separated the two germline ends. CDR3 DNA sequence: TGTGCCAGCAGCTTACGCTCCTACGAGCAGTACTTC. As protein: CASSLRSYEQYF.

The chain is built from TRBV28 and TRBJ2-7; 7 bases are shared with TRBD1. V shed 2 bases, J shed 2 bases, and the junction held 18 bases outside the gene matches. The CDR3 has 19 residues. Germline V gene sequence: CDR1 MDHEN, CDR2 SYDVKM. The DNA of the CDR3 is TGTGCCAGCAGTTTAATAGGCAAACCCACAGGGGCTCACACCTACGAGCAGTACTTC. This codes for CASSLIGKPTGAHTYEQYF.

The chain links TRBV11-3 to TRBJ2-3; TRBD1 aligns across 10 bases. Unmatched junction bases numbered 3, after V lost 5 bases and J lost 1 base. The CDR3 is 15 residues long. Germline lookup yields CDR1 SGHNT and CDR2 YENEEA. As DNA, the CDR3 is TGTGCCAGCAGCGGCGGACAGGGGGGCACAGATACGCAGTATTTT. Amino acid sequence: CASSGGQGGTDTQYF.

This clone was seen once. The rearrangement links TRBV28 to TRBJ2-6; 9 nucleotides match TRBD1. Germline V gene sequence: CDR1 MDHEN, CDR2 SYDVKM. The CDR3 spans 17 residues. Losses at the gene ends were 4 bases for V and 0 bases for J; bases not matched to a gene: 4. The CDR3 nucleotides are TGTGCCAGCAGTTCGGGACAGGGATTCTCTGGGGCCAACGTCCTGACTTTC. Its protein is CASSSGQGFSGANVLTF.

In this sample, this clone turned up once. This chain joins TRBV11-2 and TRBJ2-7; 7 bases are a match to TRBD1. The junction had 4 bases not matched to a gene; V was cut back by 4 bases and J by 1 base. Germline V gives CDR1 SGHAT, CDR2 FQNNGV. The CDR3 extends over 14 amino acids. The DNA of the CDR3 is TGTGCCAGCAGCTGGGACAGCCCTTCCTACGAGCAGTACTTC. It is translated as CASSWDSPSYEQYF.

The CDR3 nucleotides are TGCAGCGTTTTATACAATGAGCAGTTCTTC. Translation gives CSVLYNEQFF. The V gene is TRBV29-1, the J gene TRBJ2-1; D unresolved. Germline assignment: CDR1 SQVTM and CDR2 ANQGSEA. Trimming left V 5 bases short and J 4 bases short, with 3 bases between. The CDR3 length is 10 residues.